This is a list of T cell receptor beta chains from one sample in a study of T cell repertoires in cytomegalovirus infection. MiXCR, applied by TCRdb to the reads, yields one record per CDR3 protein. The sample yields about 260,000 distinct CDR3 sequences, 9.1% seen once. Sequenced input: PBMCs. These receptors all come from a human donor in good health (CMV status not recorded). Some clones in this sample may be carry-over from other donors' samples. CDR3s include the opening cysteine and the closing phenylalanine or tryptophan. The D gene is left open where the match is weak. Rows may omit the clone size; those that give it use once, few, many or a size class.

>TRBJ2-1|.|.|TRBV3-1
CASSQGVQRWSVGRNF
TGTGCCAGCAGCCAAGGAGTTCAGAGGTGGTCGGTGGGCCGGAACTTC
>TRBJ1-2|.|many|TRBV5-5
CASSSDNNYGYTF
TGTGCCAGCAGTTCGGACAATAACTATGGCTACACCTTC
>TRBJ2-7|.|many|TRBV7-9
CASSSMTSSYEQYF
TGTGCCAGCAGCTCCATGACATCTTCCTACGAGCAGTACTTC
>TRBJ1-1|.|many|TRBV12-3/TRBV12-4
CASSLWNEAFF
TGTGCCAGCAGTTTATGGAATGAAGCTTTCTTT
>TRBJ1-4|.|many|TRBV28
CASTSPRGTNEKLFF
TGTGCCAGCACCTCTCCCAGGGGTACTAATGAAAAACTGTTTTTT
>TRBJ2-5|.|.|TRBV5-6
CASSLTTPETQYF
TGTGCCAGCAGCTTGACGACCCCGGAGACCCAGTACTTC
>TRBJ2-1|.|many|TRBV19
CATRGLVEQFF
TGTGCCACCCGAGGACTTGTTGAGCAGTTCTTC
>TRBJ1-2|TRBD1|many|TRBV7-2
CASSPRDSRYGYTF
TGTGCCAGCAGCCCTCGGGACAGCCGCTATGGCTACACCTTC
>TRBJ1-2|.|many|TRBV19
CASSKSGNYGYTF
TGTGCCAGTTCCAAAAGCGGTAACTATGGCTACACCTTC
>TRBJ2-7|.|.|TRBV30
CAWRPISYEQYF
TGTGCCTGGAGACCTATCTCCTACGAGCAGTACTTC